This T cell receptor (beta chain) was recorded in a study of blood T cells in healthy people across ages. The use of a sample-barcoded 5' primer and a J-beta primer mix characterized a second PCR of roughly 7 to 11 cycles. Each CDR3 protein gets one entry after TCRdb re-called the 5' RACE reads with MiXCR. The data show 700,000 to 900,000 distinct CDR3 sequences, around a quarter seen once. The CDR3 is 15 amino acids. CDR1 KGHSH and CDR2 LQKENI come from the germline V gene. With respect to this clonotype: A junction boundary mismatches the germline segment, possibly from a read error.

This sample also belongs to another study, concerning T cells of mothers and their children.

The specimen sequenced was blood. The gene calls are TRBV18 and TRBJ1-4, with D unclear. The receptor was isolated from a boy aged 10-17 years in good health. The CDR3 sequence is CASSPSDGNNENLFF. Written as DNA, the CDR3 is TGTGCCAGCTCACCAAGTGACGGAAATAATGAAAACCTGTTTTTT.